Listed below are T cell receptor beta chains from one sample, sequenced in a study of patients and donors after allogeneic stem cell transplantation. One entry per CDR3 protein results from TCRdb running MiXCR on the RT-PCR reads. Of some 200,000 distinct CDR3 sequences in the sample, roughly two fifths were seen once. The sample comprised blood, either unsorted or a sorted T cell fraction (not recorded which). Receptor source: a human donor who was either an allogeneic HSCT recipient or a stem cell or donor lymphocyte infusion donor (not recorded which). It is not recorded whose cells these are; they may come from a transplant donor. Both conserved end residues are part of each CDR3. A D gene is named only where the DNA matches it firmly. Size values are once, few and many counts, or a class for expanded clones, and some rows have none.

d_gene | j_gene | v_gene | abundance | CDR3nt | CDR3aa
NA | TRBJ1-3 | TRBV7-9 | few | TGTGCCAGCGAGGCCTCTCTCTCTGGAAACACCATATATTTT | CASEASLSGNTIYF
TRBD1 | TRBJ2-7 | TRBV5-6 | few | TGTGCCAGCAGCACACTGACAGGGATCTACGAGCAGTACTTC | CASSTLTGIYEQYF
TRBD1 | TRBJ1-2 | TRBV30 | NA | TGTGCCTGGAGTGTACGAAGGACAGGGGATGGCTACACCTTC | CAWSVRRTGDGYTF
TRBD1 | TRBJ1-1 | TRBV4-1 | NA | TGCGCCAGCAGCCATACACCCGGGACAGGGGGGACTGAAGCTTTCTTT | CASSHTPGTGGTEAFF
TRBD1 | TRBJ1-2 | TRBV7-2 | few | TGTGCCAGCAGCTGGGGGGACAGGGTCGCCTATGGCTACACCTTC | CASSWGDRVAYGYTF
NA | TRBJ1-2 | TRBV30 | NA | TGTGCCTGGGAGGACGGGACGGCCTATGGCTACACCTTC | CAWEDGTAYGYTF
TRBD2 | TRBJ2-3 | TRBV7-2 | NA | TGTGCCAGCAGCTCGGGACTAGCGGGAGGCAGCACAGATACGCAGTATTTT | CASSSGLAGGSTDTQYF
TRBD1 | TRBJ1-1 | TRBV20-1 | NA | TGCAGTGCTACGCCGGGACAGATGAAGAACACTGAAGCTTTCTTT | CSATPGQMKNTEAFF
NA | TRBJ2-5 | TRBV4-3 | few | TGCGCCAGCAGCCAAGCGCGGATTGGGACCCAGTACTTC | CASSQARIGTQYF
NA | TRBJ1-1 | TRBV3-1 | NA | TGTGCCAGCAGCCCGTGGGGACTCAGGGATAGAAACACTGAAGCTTTCTTT | CASSPWGLRDRNTEAFF
NA | TRBJ1-3 | TRBV28 | NA | TGTGCCAGCAGTTCCCTCGAAGTCCCCAAATATTTT | CASSSLEVPKYF
NA | TRBJ1-1 | TRBV18 | NA | TGTGCCAGCTCACTAGGCCAGGGCACGGGGGGGACTGAAGCTTTCTTT | CASSLGQGTGGTEAFF
TRBD1 | TRBJ1-4 | TRBV12-3/TRBV12-4 | NA | TGTGCCAGCAGGACCGGCAGACAGGGCGGTGAAAAACTGTTTTTT | CASRTGRQGGEKLFF
TRBD1 | TRBJ1-2 | TRBV12-3/TRBV12-4 | few | TGTGCCAGCAGGGTGACAGGGGCTAACTATGGCTACACCTTC | CASRVTGANYGYTF
TRBD1 | TRBJ1-2 | TRBV7-3 | NA | TGTGCCAGCAGCCCTCCGGGACAGGGCTATGGCTACACCTTC | CASSPPGQGYGYTF
NA | TRBJ1-3 | TRBV18 | NA | TGTGCCAGCTCACCCATGACGGGCTCTGGAAACACCATATATTTT | CASSPMTGSGNTIYF
NA | TRBJ2-1 | TRBV7-8 | NA | TGTGCCAGCAGCCCAGAGACGTCGGGGCCCGGGTTCTTC | CASSPETSGPGFF
NA | TRBJ1-1 | TRBV28 | NA | TGTGCCAGCAGCCCCCCACGGCCCGATAACACTGAAGCTTTCTTT | CASSPPRPDNTEAFF
NA | TRBJ1-2 | TRBV29-1 | NA | TGCAGCGTTCCAGCCGACTACGGGGGCTACACCTTC | CSVPADYGGYTF
NA | TRBJ1-3 | TRBV4-3 | NA | TGCGCCAGCAGCCAAGAACAGGAATATACTGGGGACACCATATATTTT | CASSQEQEYTGDTIYF
NA | TRBJ2-7 | TRBV3-1 | NA | TGTGCCAGCAGCCAAGTAAGAAAGGACCTTGAGTCCTACGAGCAGTACTTC | CASSQVRKDLESYEQYF
TRBD2 | TRBJ2-2 | TRBV7-2 | NA | TGTGCCAGCAGCCGGGACTACTACACCGGGGAGCTGTTTTTT | CASSRDYYTGELFF
NA | TRBJ2-1 | TRBV29-1 | few | TGCAGCGTTGAAACATGGCAGGGCCGCCCCTACAATGAGCAGTTCTTC | CSVETWQGRPYNEQFF
NA | TRBJ1-2 | TRBV30 | NA | TGTGCCTGGAGTCCTTACCCGACAGACCCGCTGGGCTACACCTTC | CAWSPYPTDPLGYTF
NA | TRBJ2-1 | TRBV4-2 | NA | TGTGCCAGCAGCCAAGTTGGGGGCTCCTACAATGAGCAGTTCTTC | CASSQVGGSYNEQFF
TRBD2 | TRBJ2-7 | TRBV13 | NA | TGTGCCAGCAGCTCAGGGACTAGCGGGGATAACTTCTACGAGCAGTACTTC | CASSSGTSGDNFYEQYF
NA | TRBJ2-7 | TRBV28 | NA | TGTGCCAGCACCTCCTCGGACCCTCCGTGGCACTTC | CASTSSDPPWHF
NA | TRBJ2-2 | TRBV5-1 | few | TGCGCCAGCAGCTTGGGGGTTCCCGGGGAGCTGTTTTTT | CASSLGVPGELFF
NA | TRBJ2-3 | TRBV12-2 | NA | TGTGCAAGTCGCTTAATAGGGGGCACGGAAACAGATACGCAGTATTTT | CASRLIGGTETDTQYF
NA | TRBJ2-1 | TRBV7-3 | NA | TGTGCCAGCAGCTTAACAGGGGGTGAGCAGTTCTTC | CASSLTGGEQFF
NA | TRBJ2-1 | TRBV12-3/TRBV12-4 | few | TGTGCCAGCAGTAACCTCTACAATGAGCAGTTCTTC | CASSNLYNEQFF
TRBD1 | TRBJ1-2 | TRBV5-7 | NA | TGTGCCAGCAGCCGTCACAGGGGAAGGCATGGCTACACCTTC | CASSRHRGRHGYTF
NA | TRBJ2-1 | TRBV29-1 | few | TGCAGCGTTGAGCGACAGAGCTACAATGAGCAGTTCTTC | CSVERQSYNEQFF
NA | TRBJ1-3 | TRBV7-8 | few | TGTGCCAGCTACCTGGGCAACTCTGGAAACACCATATATTTT | CASYLGNSGNTIYF
NA | TRBJ2-5 | TRBV10-3 | NA | TGTGCCATCAGGACTGCGCAAGAGACCCAGTACTTC | CAIRTAQETQYF
TRBD2 | TRBJ2-2 | TRBV6-5 | NA | TGTGCCAGCAGTTACCTAGGGACTAGCGGGAGGGCCAGCACCGGGGAGCTGTTTTTT | CASSYLGTSGRASTGELFF
NA | TRBJ1-1 | TRBV6-2/TRBV6-3 | few | TGTGCCAGCAGTTACCCCCTGACCCGGGCAGCCAGGGACACTGAAGCTTTCTTT | CASSYPLTRAARDTEAFF
TRBD2 | TRBJ2-3 | TRBV13 | NA | TGTGCCAGCAGCTCCGGGACTAGCGGCACAGATACGCAGTATTTT | CASSSGTSGTDTQYF
NA | TRBJ1-4 | TRBV11-2 | NA | TGTGCCAGCAGCCCCCGCGCTGAAAAACTGTTTTTT | CASSPRAEKLFF
NA | TRBJ2-5 | TRBV12-3/TRBV12-4 | NA | TGTGCCAGCAGTTTCAGCGTGCAAGAGACCCAGTACTTC | CASSFSVQETQYF
NA | TRBJ2-2 | TRBV6-5 | NA | TGTGCCAGCAGTTACCAGACAGCGAACACCGGGGAGCTGTTTTTT | CASSYQTANTGELFF
TRBD2 | TRBJ2-1 | TRBV27 | few | TGTGCCAGCAGTTCGTCGGGACTAGCGGGTGGGGGGTCCTACAATGAGCAGTTCTTC | CASSSSGLAGGGSYNEQFF
TRBD2 | TRBJ2-7 | TRBV18 | NA | TGTGCCAGCTCACTCTCAGCGGGACCCACCTACGAGCAGTACTTC | CASSLSAGPTYEQYF
TRBD2 | TRBJ2-1 | TRBV5-1 | NA | TGCGCCAGCAGCGGGACTAGCGGGAAACGCTCCTACAATGAGCAGTTCTTC | CASSGTSGKRSYNEQFF
NA | TRBJ1-3 | TRBV4-3 | NA | TGCGCCAGCAGCCAAGGGAGGGGATTCTCTGGAAACACCATATATTTT | CASSQGRGFSGNTIYF